This T cell receptor (beta chain) was found in a study of a mutant IDH1 vaccine in newly diagnosed glioma. Profiling relied on immunoSEQ multiplex PCR, and the TCRdb table lists in-frame clones only, not all of them. The sample shows 100,000 to 120,000 clones, roughly nine tenths of them seen only once. As concerns this clone: The antigen remains unidentified.

General observations from the study: The vaccine induced immune responses, and these occurred in roughly 93% of patients. There seemed to be no relation between pseudoprogression and changes in top peripheral T cell clonotypes.

The time point is: week 11, during vaccination. Topical imiquimod accompanied each vaccine dose, which consisted of 300 ug of mutant IDH1 20-mer peptide. The CDR3 has 16 amino acids. Trimming took off 1 base at V and 4 bases at J, with 17 bases between the two ends. Germline V gene data show CDR1 as SGHRS and CDR2 as YFSETQ. The chain links TRBV5-1 to TRBJ1-1; the D is unclear. Material: PBMCs, obtained from a glioma patient whose treatment included an IDH1 peptide vaccine. The TCR originated in a woman in her fifties or sixties with glioma. CDR3 amino acids: CASSLFGSEFSTEAFF. The CDR3 DNA follows: TGCGCCAGCAGCTTGTTTGGGTCAGAGTTCAGCACTGAAGCTTTCTTT.